One sample yielded the 8 T cell receptor beta chains listed below, sequenced in a study of blood T cell repertoires in COVID-19. Clones were sequenced by immunoSEQ multiplex PCR, and TCRdb holds only the in-frame ones, with some missing. The sample includes a few hundred thousand clones, roughly 90% of them seen just once. Sequenced material: peripheral blood. Source of these receptors: a woman aged 30 to 39 with COVID-19, enrolled during active disease.

Here the CDR3 DNA reads TGCGCCAGCAGCCAAGAGGGGACAGGGGGCACTGAAGCTTTCTTT. Protein: CASSQEGTGGTEAFF. The J gene is TRBJ1-1, the V gene TRBV4-3, with 11 bases matching TRBD1. Trimming at V came to 0 bases and at J to 4 bases, leaving 1 base not matched to a gene. Germline lookup yields CDR1 LGHNA and CDR2 YSLEER. CDR3 length: 15 residues.

The chain is built from TRBV5-6 and TRBJ1-2; maybe TRBD1 (5 bases). CDR3 size: 13 residues. The V gene's germline CDR1 is SGHDT and CDR2 YYEEEE. V shed 1 base and J shed 8 bases, with 12 bases lying between them. The CDR3 is CASSLWGVGGYTF. The CDR3 DNA reads TGTGCCAGCAGCTTGTGGGGCGTGGGCGGCTACACCTTC.

As DNA, the CDR3 is TGCGCCAGCAGCCAAGAAAACCGAGACAGCACCTACGAGCAGTACGTC. Protein sequence: CASSQENRDSTYEQYV. The V and J genes are TRBV4-1 and TRBJ2-7; D is possibly TRBD1 (5 bases). CDR3 length equals 16 residues. V dropped 0 bases and J dropped 2 bases, with 14 bases sitting between them. The V gene's germline CDR1 is MGHRA and CDR2 YSYEKL.

This chain connects TRBV20-1 to TRBJ2-3; D is uncertain. Between the trimmed V and J ends, which lost 5 bases and 5 bases, there was a span of 8 bases. In germline, CDR1 is DFQATT, CDR2 SNEGSKA (reference sequence). The CDR3 extends over 11 amino acids. The CDR3, as DNA: TGCAGTGCTTCGCTATTAGATACGCAGTATTTT. Encoded protein: CSASLLDTQYF.

The count of this clone is one. V gene TRBV6-2 or TRBV6-3 combines with J gene TRBJ2-1, with a possible D match to TRBD2 (5 bases). Trimming pared 2 bases from V and 9 bases from J, leaving 8 bases between. This CDR3 has 12 amino acids. Germline values: CDR1 MNHEY, CDR2 SVGEGT. CDR3 nucleotide sequence: TGTGCCAGCAGTTACCTTGAGGGTGAGCAGTTCTTC. Amino acids: CASSYLEGEQFF.

The gene calls are TRBV19 and TRBJ1-5; 8 bases align to TRBD1. CDR3 length: 15 residues. Germline V gives CDR1 LNHDA, CDR2 SQIVND (reference sequence). The trim removed 6 bases at V and 1 base at J, leaving 5 bases unmatched. CDR3 bases: TGTGCCAGTAGGCCCGGACAGGGCAGCAATCAGCCCCAGCATTTT. It yields the protein CASRPGQGSNQPQHF.

The rearrangement joins TRBV6-5 to TRBJ2-1, with 8 bases fitting TRBD1. V dropped 6 bases and J dropped 5; count of bases not matched to a gene: 3. This CDR3 contains 13 residues. Germline V gene lookup returns CDR1 MNHEY and CDR2 SVGAGI. The CDR3 nucleotides read TGTGCCAGCAGACAGGGGGTTAACAATGAGCAGTTCTTC. Amino acids: CASRQGVNNEQFF.

This clone appeared a single time. This chain links TRBV6-2 or TRBV6-3 with TRBJ1-5; D not resolved. The CDR3 loop spans 16 amino acids. Per germline, CDR1 MNHEY and CDR2 SVGEGT. V gave up 2 bases and J gave up 6 bases, with 17 bases separating them. CDR3 DNA: TGTGCCAGCAGTTACGAGGGATCAAGGCTTCGTCAGCCCCAGCATTTT. This codes for CASSYEGSRLRQPQHF.